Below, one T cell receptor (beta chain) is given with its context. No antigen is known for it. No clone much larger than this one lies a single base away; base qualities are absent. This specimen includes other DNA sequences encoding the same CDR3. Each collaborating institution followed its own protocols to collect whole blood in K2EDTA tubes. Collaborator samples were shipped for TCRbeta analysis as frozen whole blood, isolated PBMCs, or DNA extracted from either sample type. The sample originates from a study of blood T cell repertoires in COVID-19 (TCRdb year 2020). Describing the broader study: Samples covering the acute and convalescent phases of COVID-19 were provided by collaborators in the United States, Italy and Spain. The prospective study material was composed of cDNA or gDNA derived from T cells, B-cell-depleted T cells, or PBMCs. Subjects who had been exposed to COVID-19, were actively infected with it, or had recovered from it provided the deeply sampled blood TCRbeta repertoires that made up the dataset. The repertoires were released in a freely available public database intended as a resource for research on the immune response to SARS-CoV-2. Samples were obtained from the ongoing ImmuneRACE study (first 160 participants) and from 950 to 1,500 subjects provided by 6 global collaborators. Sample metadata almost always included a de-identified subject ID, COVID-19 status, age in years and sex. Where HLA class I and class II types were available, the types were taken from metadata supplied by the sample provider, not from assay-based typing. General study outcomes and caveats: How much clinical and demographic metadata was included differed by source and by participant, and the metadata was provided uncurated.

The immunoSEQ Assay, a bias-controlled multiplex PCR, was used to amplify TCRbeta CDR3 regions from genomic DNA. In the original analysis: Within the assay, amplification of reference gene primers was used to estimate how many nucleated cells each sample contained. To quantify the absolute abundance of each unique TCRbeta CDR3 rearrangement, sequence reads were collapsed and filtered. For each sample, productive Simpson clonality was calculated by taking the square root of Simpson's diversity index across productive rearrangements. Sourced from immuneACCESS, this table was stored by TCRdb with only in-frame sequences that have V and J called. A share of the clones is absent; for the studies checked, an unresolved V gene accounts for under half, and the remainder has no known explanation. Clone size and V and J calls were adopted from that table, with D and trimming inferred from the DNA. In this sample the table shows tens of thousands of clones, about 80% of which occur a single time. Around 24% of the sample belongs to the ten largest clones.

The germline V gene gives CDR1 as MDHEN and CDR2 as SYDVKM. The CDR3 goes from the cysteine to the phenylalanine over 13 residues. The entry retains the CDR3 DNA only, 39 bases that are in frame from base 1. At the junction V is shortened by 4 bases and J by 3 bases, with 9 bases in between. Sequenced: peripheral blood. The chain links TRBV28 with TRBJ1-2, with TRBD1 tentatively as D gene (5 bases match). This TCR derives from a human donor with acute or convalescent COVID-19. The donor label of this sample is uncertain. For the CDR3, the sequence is CASSSGTDYGYTF. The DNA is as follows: TGTGCCAGCAGTTCTGGGACTGACTATGGCTACACCTTC.